The source of this T cell receptor (beta chain) is a study of post-analysis software for immune sequencing data (dated by TCRdb to the mid-2010s). The study in broad terms: The recorded disease courses included relapsing-remitting, secondary progressive and progressive-relapsing multiple sclerosis, and some patients had no subtype annotation. A subset of samples was prepared in parallel using single-end sample barcoding, then pooled and co-amplified after Illumina adapter ligation. The patient repertoires were compared against approximately twelve previously published healthy control repertoires obtained from donors aged 6 to 25 years. Beyond this particular receptor, the publication reports: Direct clustering with F measure revealed strong co-clustering of samples prepared in the same batch, which led to a batch-effect correction. The multiple sclerosis patient group was slightly younger than the control group. Significantly higher frequencies in patients than in controls were found for roughly 5 TRBV segments, including TRBV5-6, TRBV5-1 and TRBV20-1. Normalized Chao1 diversity was significantly lower in multiple sclerosis patients than controls, suggesting substantial peripheral T-cell clonal expansion.

Library creation used PCR. Sequencing relied on an Illumina HiSeq 2500. To reduce PCR and sequencing biases, unique molecular identifiers were built into the TCR beta cDNA libraries. Per 1 to 10 million input T cells, 500,000 or so cDNA molecules were obtained, such that each molecule approximated one T cell. The same protocol used for the earlier healthy control dataset was applied to prepare and sequence the patient libraries. Samples belonging to the same batch were prepared together, multiplexed and sequenced on a shared HiSeq lane. The source study handled its data this way. Raw barcoded reads were processed with MIGEC, discarding single-read molecular identifier groups before consensus assembly and CDR3 extraction. VDJtools was used for post-analysis of the clonotype tables, and diversity was normalized by down-sampling every dataset to the size of the smallest sample. Repertoire overlap clustering matched CDR3 amino acid but not nucleotide sequences to correct batch-related cross-sample contamination. In TCRdb, the public reads were trimmed at Q25 with fastp and aligned with MiXCR, with productive beta chains retained. Every distinct CDR3 protein forms one entry, paired with its most common genes and DNA. TCRdb assigned the V and J calls; the authors' analysis was not used. The sample table holds fewer than 600,000 distinct CDR3 sequences, of which 40% to 55% were seen once. The ten largest make up about 12% of the sample.

Looking up the germline V gene (reference sequence) yields CDR1 SEHNR and CDR2 FQNEAQ. The CDR3 spans 16 residues, from the cysteine through the phenylalanine. The entry retains the CDR3 DNA only, 48 bases that are in frame from base 1. As regards this clonotype: Its antigen remains undetermined. Germline is not matched at one junction end, which may reflect a read error.

To demonstrate the VDJtools post-analysis software, the study profiled TCR beta repertoires from the peripheral blood of approximately twelve young patients with multiple sclerosis. The multiple sclerosis patients were children and adolescents ranging in age from about 6 to 17 years. The TCR comes from a girl between 10 and 17 years old with multiple sclerosis. The chain uses TRBV7-9 and TRBJ1-2; a weak D assignment points to TRBD1 (6 bases agree). Source material: blood. Here the CDR3 is given as CVSSPRTTTGGYGYTF. The DNA sequence follows: TGTGTCAGCAGCCCCCGAACAACGACAGGCGGGTATGGCTACACCTTC.